The 10 T cell receptor beta chains listed next were all sequenced from one sample in a study of technical replicates of blood from a handful of donors. Clones were read by immunoSEQ multiplex PCR, and TCRdb kept only the in-frame ones, dropping some. This table has about 94,000 clones, 90% to 96% appearing once. Sequencing was done on a sample of T cells isolated from PBMCs. The receptors here all came from a human donor in good health.

The V call is TRBV30, the J call TRBJ2-1; 10 bases line up with TRBD2. V dropped 1 base and J dropped 10; count of bases not matched to a gene: 4. CDR3 length equals 13 residues. In germline, CDR1 is GTSNPN, CDR2 SVGIG (reference sequence). The CDR3 loop reads CAWSGTSGAEQFF. CDR3 DNA sequence: TGTGCCTGGAGTGGGACTAGCGGAGCAGAGCAGTTCTTC.

The rearrangement joins TRBV12-2 to TRBJ1-4; the D call of TRBD1 is as the table states it, not checked on the DNA. TRBV12-2 corresponds to a pseudogene. CDR3 length equals 12 residues. CDR3 sequence (DNA): TGTGCAAGTCGCACGAGACAGGGTAAACTGTTTTTT. This encodes CASRTRQGKLFF.

The chain is built from TRBV27 and TRBJ2-1, with 9 bases identical to TRBD2. The V segment lost 0 bases and the J segment 5 bases; nucleotides outside the gene matches: 5. Germline V lookup: CDR1 MNHEY, CDR2 SMNVEV (reference sequence). The length of the CDR3 is 16 residues. In DNA, the CDR3 is TGTGCCAGCAGTTTATCAGAGCGGGAGGTCGACAATGAGCAGTTCTTC. Translating gives CASSLSEREVDNEQFF.

The V call is TRBV10-3, the J call TRBJ2-2; 12 nucleotides agree with TRBD2. Trimming at V came to 9 bases and at J to 2 bases, leaving 7 bases not matched to a gene. This CDR3 contains 16 residues. In germline, CDR1 is ENHRY, CDR2 SYGVKD. DNA for the CDR3: TGTGCCATACAAACACTAGCGGGAGGAAACACCGGGGAGCTGTTTTTT. Its protein is CAIQTLAGGNTGELFF.

The chain is built from TRBV7-2 and TRBJ2-7; D is unresolved. Deletions cut 5 bases from V and 2 bases from J, with 10 bases between. The CDR3 length is 13 residues. CDR1 and CDR2 from the germline V gene are SGHTA and FQGNSA. DNA of the CDR3: TGTGCCAGCAGCATTACTTCTACCTACGAGCAGTACTTC. It specifies CASSITSTYEQYF. Full variable domain (missing parts from reference TRBV7-2 and TRBJ2-7): GAGVSQSPSNKVTEKGKDVELRCDPISGHTALYWYRQSLGQGLEFLIYFQGNSAPDKSGLPSDRFSAERTGGSVSTLTIQRTQQEDSAVYLCASSITSTYEQYFGPGTRLTVT.

CDR3 sequence: CASSPLSDTQYF. The CDR3 DNA is TGTGCCAGTAGTCCCCTTTCAGATACGCAGTATTTT. V is TRBV19 and J is TRBJ2-3; D remains unclear. This CDR3 is 12 amino acids long. The germline gives CDR1 LNHDA, CDR2 SQIVND (reference sequence). V shed 5 bases and J shed 4 bases, with 7 bases lying between them.

This clone was picked up one time. The J gene is TRBJ2-3, the V gene TRBV21-1; the table names TRBD1, a call not compared with the DNA. TRBV21-1 is flagged as a pseudogene. The CDR3 covers 16 residues. The CDR3 spells CASSRPRTGRTDTQYF. In DNA, the CDR3 is TGTGCCAGCAGCAGACCTCGGACAGGGCGGACAGATACGCAGTATTTT.

This rearrangement joins TRBV18 to TRBJ2-6; D not certain. The CDR3 runs to 15 residues. CDR1 and CDR2 (germline): KGHSH, LQKENI. The V end was cut by 6 bases, the J end by 2 bases, with 11 bases between. In DNA, the CDR3 is TGTGCCAGCTCGTCCGACAAGGCTGGGGCCAACGTCCTGACTTTC. Protein sequence: CASSSDKAGANVLTF. The full variable domain, in which reference TRBV18 and TRBJ2-6 provide the parts outside the CDR3, is NAGVMQNPRHLVRRRGQEARLRCSPMKGHSHVYWYRQLPEEGLKFMVYLQKENIIDESGMPKERFSAEFPKEGPSILRIQQVVRGDSAAYFCASSSDKAGANVLTFGAGSRLTVL.

The chain uses TRBV5-4 and TRBJ1-4; possible D gene TRBD1, 5 bases. CDR3 size: 17 residues. In germline, CDR1 is SGHNT, CDR2 YYREEE (reference sequence). Trimming took 5 bases from V and 5 from J, leaving 22 bases between them. CDR3 sequence (DNA): TGTGCCAGCAGTTCTGGCGGGACCAACTTCGGCAATGAAAAACTGTTTTTT. Amino acids: CASSSGGTNFGNEKLFF. Filled out from reference TRBV5-4 and TRBJ1-4, the complete variable domain reads ETGVTQSPTHLIKTRGQQVTLRCSSQSGHNTVSWYQQALGQGPQFIFQYYREEENGRGNFPPRFSGLQFPNYSSELNVNALELDDSALYLCASSSGGTNFGNEKLFFGSGTQLSVL.

This chain's CDR3 is CASSQDGGLALRTDTQYF. The CDR3 DNA sequence: TGCGCCAGCAGCCAAGATGGTGGGCTAGCGCTGCGCACAGATACGCAGTATTTT. The chain is built from TRBV4-3 and TRBJ2-3; D is possibly TRBD2 (6 bases). V lost 0 bases and J 1 base, leaving 17 bases between the germline ends. Germline CDR1 LGHNA, CDR2 YSLEER. This CDR3 region has 18 residues.